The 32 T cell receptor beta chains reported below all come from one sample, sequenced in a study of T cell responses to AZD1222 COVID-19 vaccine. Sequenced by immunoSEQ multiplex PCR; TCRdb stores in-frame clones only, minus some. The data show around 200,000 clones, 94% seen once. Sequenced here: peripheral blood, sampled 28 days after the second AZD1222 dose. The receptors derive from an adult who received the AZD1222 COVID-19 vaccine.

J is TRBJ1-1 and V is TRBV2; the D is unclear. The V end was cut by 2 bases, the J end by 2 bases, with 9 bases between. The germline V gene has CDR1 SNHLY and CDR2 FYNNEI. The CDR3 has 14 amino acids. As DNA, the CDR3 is TGTGCCAGCAGTGAAAATCTGGGAAACACTGAAGCTTTCTTT. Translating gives CASSENLGNTEAFF.

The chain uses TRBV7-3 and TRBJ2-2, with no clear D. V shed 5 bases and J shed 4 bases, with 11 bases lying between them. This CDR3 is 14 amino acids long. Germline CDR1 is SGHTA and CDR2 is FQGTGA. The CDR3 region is CASSHDTVTGELFF. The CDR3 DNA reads TGTGCCAGCAGCCATGACACAGTCACCGGGGAGCTGTTTTTT.

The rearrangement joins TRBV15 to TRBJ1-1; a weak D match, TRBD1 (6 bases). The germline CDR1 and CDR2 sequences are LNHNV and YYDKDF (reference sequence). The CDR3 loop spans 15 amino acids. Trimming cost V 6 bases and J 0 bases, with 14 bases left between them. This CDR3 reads CATRSIPGVNTEAFF. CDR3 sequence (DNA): TGTGCCACCAGGAGTATTCCAGGGGTGAACACTGAAGCTTTCTTT. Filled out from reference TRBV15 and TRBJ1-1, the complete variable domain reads DAMVIQNPRYQVTQFGKPVTLSCSQTLNHNVMYWYQQKSSQAPKLLFHYYDKDFNNEADTPDNFQSRRPNTSFCFLDIRSPGLGDTAMYLCATRSIPGVNTEAFFGQGTRLTVV.

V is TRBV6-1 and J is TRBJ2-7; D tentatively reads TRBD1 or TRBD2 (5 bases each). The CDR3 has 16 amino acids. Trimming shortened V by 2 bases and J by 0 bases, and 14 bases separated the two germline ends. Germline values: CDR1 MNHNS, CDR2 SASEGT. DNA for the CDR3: TGTGCCAGCAGTGAATATTGGCAGGGAGTCTCCTACGAGCAGTACTTC. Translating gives CASSEYWQGVSYEQYF.

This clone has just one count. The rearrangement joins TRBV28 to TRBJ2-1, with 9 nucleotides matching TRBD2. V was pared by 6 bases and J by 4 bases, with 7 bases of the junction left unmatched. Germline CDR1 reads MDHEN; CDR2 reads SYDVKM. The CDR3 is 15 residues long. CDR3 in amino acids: CASRETSGIYNEQFF. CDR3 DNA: TGTGCCAGCAGGGAGACTAGCGGAATTTACAATGAGCAGTTCTTC.

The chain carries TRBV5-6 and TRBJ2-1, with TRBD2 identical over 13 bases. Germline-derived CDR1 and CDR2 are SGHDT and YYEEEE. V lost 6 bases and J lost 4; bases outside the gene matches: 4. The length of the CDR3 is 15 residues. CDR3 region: CASTRLAGGYNEQFF. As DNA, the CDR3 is TGTGCCAGCACCCGACTAGCGGGAGGTTACAATGAGCAGTTCTTC. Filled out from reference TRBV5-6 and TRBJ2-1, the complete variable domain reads DAGVTQSPTHLIKTRGQQVTLRCSPKSGHDTVSWYQQALGQGPQFIFQYYEEEERQRGNFPDRFSGHQFPNYSSELNVNALLLGDSALYLCASTRLAGGYNEQFFGPGTRLTVL.

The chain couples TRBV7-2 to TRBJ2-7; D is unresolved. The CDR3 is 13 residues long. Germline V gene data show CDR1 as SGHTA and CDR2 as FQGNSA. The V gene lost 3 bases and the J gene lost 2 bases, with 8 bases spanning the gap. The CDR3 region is CASSLGRPYEQYF. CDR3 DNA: TGTGCCAGCAGCTTGGGCCGCCCCTACGAGCAGTACTTC.

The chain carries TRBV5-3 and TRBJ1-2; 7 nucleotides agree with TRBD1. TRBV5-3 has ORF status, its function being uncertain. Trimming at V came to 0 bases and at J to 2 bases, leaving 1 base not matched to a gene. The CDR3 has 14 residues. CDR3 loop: CARSLGQGNYGYTF. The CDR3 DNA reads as TGTGCCAGAAGCTTGGGACAGGGAAACTATGGCTACACCTTC.

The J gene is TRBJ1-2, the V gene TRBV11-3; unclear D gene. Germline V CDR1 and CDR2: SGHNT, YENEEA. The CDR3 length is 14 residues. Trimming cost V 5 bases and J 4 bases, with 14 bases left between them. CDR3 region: CASSAVPQTYGYTF. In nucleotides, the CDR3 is TGTGCCAGCAGCGCAGTCCCACAGACCTATGGCTACACCTTC.

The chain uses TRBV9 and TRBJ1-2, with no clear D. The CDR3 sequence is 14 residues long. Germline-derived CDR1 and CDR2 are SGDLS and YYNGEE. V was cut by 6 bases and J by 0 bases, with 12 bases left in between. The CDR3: CASNSINTNYGYTF. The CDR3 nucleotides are TGTGCCAGCAACAGCATCAATACTAACTATGGCTACACCTTC. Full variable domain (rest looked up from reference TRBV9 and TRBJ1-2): DSGVTQTPKHLITATGQRVTLRCSPRSGDLSVYWYQQSLDQGLQFLIQYYNGEERAKGNILERFSAQQFPDLHSELNLSSLELGDSALYFCASNSINTNYGYTFGSGTRLTVV.

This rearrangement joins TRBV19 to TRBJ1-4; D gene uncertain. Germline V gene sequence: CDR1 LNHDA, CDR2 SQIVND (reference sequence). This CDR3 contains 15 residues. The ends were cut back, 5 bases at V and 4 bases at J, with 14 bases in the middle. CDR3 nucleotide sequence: TGTGCCAGTAGTTCCGGATGGATCGATAATGAAAAACTGTTTTTT. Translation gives CASSSGWIDNEKLFF.

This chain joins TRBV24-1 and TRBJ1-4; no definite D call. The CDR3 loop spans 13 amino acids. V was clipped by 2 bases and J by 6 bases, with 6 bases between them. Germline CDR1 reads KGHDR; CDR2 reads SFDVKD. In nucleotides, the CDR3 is TGTGCCACCAGTGATTACGGGGATGAAAAACTGTTTTTT. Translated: CATSDYGDEKLFF.

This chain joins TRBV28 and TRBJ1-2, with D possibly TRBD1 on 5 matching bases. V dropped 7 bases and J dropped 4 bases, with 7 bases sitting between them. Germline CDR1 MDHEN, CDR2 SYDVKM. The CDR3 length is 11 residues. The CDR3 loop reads CASMGTYGYTF. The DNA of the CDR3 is TGTGCCAGCATGGGGACCTATGGCTACACCTTC.

The DNA of the CDR3 is TGTGCCAGCAGCTTAGGTAGGGGTCAGCCCCAGCATTTT. Translating gives CASSLGRGQPQHF. This chain joins TRBV7-8 and TRBJ1-5; perhaps TRBD1 as D (5 bases). Trimming pared 1 base from V and 6 bases from J, leaving 7 bases between. Germline V lookup: CDR1 SGHVS, CDR2 FQNEAQ. This CDR3 contains 13 residues.

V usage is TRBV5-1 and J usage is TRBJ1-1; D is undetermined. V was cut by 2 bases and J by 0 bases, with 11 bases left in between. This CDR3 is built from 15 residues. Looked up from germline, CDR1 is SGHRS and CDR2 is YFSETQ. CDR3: CASSLGTRLNTEAFF. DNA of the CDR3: TGCGCCAGCAGCTTAGGTACAAGATTGAACACTGAAGCTTTCTTT.

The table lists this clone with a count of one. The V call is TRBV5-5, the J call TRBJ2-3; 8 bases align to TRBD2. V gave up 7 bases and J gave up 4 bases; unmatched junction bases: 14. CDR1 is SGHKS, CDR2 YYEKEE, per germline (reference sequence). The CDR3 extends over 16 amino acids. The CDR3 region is CASAPGASGFADTQYF. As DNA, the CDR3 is TGTGCCAGCGCCCCCGGGGCTAGCGGGTTTGCAGATACGCAGTATTTT.

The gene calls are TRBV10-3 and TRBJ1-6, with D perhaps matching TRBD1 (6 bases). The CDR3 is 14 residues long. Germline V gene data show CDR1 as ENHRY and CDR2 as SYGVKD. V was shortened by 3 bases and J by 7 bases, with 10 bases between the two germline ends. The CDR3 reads CAISERTDNSPLHF. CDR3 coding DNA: TGTGCCATCAGTGAACGGACAGACAATTCACCCCTCCACTTT.

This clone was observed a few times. CDR3 in amino acids: CASSFSGNTEAFF. The CDR3, as DNA: TGTGCCAGCAGTTTCTCCGGGAACACTGAAGCTTTCTTT. This chain links TRBV27 with TRBJ1-1; D is uncertain. Germline lookup yields CDR1 MNHEY and CDR2 SMNVEV (reference sequence). V lost 3 bases, J lost 1 base, and 6 bases lay in between. This CDR3 is 13 amino acids long.

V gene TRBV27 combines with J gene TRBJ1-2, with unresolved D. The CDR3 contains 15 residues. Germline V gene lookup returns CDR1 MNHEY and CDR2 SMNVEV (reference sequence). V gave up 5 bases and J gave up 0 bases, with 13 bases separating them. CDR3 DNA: TGTGCCAGCAGTCCCACGCGGGAGACTAACTATGGCTACACCTTC. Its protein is CASSPTRETNYGYTF.

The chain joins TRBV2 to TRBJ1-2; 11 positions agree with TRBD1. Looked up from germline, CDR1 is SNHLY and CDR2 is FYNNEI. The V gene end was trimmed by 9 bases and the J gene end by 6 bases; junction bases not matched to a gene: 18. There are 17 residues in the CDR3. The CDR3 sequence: CARPRAGTGGVKDGYTF. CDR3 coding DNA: TGTGCCAGACCCCGCGCCGGGACAGGGGGAGTAAAGGATGGCTACACCTTC.

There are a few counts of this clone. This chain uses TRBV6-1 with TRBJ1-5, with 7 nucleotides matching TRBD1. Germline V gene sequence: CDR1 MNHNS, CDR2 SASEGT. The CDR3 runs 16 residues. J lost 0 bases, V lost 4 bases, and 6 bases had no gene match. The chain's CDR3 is CASSVGQVLSNQPQHF. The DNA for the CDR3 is TGTGCCAGCAGTGTAGGACAGGTACTTAGCAATCAGCCCCAGCATTTT.

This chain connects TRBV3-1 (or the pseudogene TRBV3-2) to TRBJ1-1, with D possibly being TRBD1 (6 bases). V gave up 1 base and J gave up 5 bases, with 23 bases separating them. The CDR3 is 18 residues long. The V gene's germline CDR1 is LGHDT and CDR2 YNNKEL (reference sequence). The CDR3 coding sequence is TGTGCCAGCAGCCAAGCTGCAGGGGCTACTTACATGAGGACTGAAGCTTTCTTT. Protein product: CASSQAAGATYMRTEAFF.

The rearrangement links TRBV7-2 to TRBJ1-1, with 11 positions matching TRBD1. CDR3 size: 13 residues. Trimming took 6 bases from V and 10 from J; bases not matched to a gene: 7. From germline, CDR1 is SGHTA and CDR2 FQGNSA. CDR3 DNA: TGTGCCAGCAGGGGACAGGGGGAGCTTCTAGCTTTCTTT. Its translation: CASRGQGELLAFF.

Here the CDR3 reads CASSAIDWTEAFF. In nucleotides, the CDR3 is TGTGCCAGCAGTGCCATTGATTGGACTGAAGCTTTCTTT. The chain is built from TRBV7-3 and TRBJ1-1; D is unclear. This CDR3 has 13 amino acids. Looked up from germline, CDR1 is SGHTA and CDR2 is FQGTGA. V was clipped by 6 bases and J by 5 bases, with 13 bases between them.

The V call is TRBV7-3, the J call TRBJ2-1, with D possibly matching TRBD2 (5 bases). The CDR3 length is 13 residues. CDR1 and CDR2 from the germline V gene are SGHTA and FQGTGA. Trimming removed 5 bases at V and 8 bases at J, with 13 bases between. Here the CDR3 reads CASSLGVRDEQFF. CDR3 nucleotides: TGTGCCAGCAGCCTCGGGGTACGCGATGAGCAGTTCTTC.

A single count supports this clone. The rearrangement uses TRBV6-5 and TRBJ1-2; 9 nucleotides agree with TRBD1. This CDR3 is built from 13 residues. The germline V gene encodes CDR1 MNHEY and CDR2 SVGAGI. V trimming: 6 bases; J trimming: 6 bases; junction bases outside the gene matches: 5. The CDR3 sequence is CASSPGQGNGYTF. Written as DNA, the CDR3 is TGTGCCAGCAGCCCCGGACAGGGGAATGGCTACACCTTC.

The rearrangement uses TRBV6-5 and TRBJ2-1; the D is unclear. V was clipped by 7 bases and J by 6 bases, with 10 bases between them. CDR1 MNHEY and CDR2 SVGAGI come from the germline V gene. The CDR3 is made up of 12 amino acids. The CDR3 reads CASTLGLNEQFF. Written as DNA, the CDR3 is TGTGCCAGCACCCTTGGCCTCAATGAGCAGTTCTTC.

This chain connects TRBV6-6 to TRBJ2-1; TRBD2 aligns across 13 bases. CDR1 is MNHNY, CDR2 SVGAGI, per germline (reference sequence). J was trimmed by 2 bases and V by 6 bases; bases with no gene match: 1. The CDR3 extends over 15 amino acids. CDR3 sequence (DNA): TGTGCCAGCAGAACTAGCGGGGGGGCCTACAATGAGCAGTTCTTC. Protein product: CASRTSGGAYNEQFF.

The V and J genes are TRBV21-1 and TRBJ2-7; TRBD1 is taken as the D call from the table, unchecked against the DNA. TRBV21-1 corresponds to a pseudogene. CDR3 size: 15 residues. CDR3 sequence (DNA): TGTGCCAGCAGAGAGAGGGGACAGGGGGTATATGAGCAGTACTTC. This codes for CASRERGQGVYEQYF.

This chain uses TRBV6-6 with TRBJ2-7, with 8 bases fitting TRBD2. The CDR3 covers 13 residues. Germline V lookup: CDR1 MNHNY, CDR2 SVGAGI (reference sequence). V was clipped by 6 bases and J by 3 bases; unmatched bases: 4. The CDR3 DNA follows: TGTGCCAGCAGCGGGGGGGGAATCTACGAGCAGTACTTC. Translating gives CASSGGGIYEQYF.

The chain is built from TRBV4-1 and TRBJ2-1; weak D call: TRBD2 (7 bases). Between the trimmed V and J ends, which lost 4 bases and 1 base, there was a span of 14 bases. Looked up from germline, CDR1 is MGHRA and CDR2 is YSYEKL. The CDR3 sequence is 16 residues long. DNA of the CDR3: TGCGCCAGCAGCCTAAAGGGGGGGGCATCCTACAATGAGCAGTTCTTC. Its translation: CASSLKGGASYNEQFF.

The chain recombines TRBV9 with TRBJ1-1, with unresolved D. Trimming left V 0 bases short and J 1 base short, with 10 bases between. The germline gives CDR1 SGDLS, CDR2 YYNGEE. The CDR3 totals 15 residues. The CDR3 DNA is TGTGCCAGCAGCGTAGTTGTAGGCGGGAACACTGAAGCTTTCTTT. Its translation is CASSVVVGGNTEAFF.